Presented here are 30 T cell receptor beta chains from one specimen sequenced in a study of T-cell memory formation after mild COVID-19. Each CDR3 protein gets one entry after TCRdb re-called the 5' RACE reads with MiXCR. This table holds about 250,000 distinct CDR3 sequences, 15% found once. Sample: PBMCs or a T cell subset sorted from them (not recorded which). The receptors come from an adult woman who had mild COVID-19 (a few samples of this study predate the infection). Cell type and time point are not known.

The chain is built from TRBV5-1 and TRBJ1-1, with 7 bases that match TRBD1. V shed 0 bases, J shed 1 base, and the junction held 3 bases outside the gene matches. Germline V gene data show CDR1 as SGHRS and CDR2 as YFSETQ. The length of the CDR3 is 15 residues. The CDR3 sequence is CASSLGTGKNTEAFF. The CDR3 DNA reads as TGCGCCAGCAGCTTGGGGACAGGTAAGAACACTGAAGCTTTCTTT.

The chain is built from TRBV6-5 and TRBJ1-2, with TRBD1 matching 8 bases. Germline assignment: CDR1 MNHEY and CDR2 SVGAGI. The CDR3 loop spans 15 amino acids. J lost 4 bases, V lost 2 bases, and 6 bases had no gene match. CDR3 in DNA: TGTGCCAGCAGTTACCGGGGACAGGAGGCCTATGGCTACACCTTC. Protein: CASSYRGQEAYGYTF.

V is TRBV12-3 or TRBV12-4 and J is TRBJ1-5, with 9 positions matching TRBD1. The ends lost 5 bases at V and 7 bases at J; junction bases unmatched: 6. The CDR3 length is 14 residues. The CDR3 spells CASSQTGGRQPQHF. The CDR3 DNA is TGTGCCAGCAGTCAGACAGGGGGGCGGCAGCCCCAGCATTTT.

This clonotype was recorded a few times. The CDR3 sequence is CASSQVKGEAFF. CDR3 in DNA: TGTGCCAGCAGCCAAGTTAAGGGTGAAGCTTTCTTT. The V call is TRBV14, the J call TRBJ1-1; no firm D call. Germline loops: CDR1 SGHDN, CDR2 FVKESK. This CDR3 contains 12 residues. V was trimmed by 1 base and J by 7 bases, leaving 7 bases between them. The full variable domain, completed using reference TRBV14 and TRBJ1-1, is EAGVTQFPSHSVIEKGQTVTLRCDPISGHDNLYWYRRVMGKEIKFLLHFVKESKQDESGMPNNRFLAERTGGTYSTLKVQPAELEDSGVYFCASSQVKGEAFFGQGTRLTVV.

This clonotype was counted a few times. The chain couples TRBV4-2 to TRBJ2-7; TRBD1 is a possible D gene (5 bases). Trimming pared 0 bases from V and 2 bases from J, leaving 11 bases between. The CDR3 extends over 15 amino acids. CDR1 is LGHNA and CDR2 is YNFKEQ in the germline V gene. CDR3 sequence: CASSQERSGTYEQYF. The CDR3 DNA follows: TGTGCCAGCAGCCAAGAAAGGTCAGGGACCTACGAGCAGTACTTC.

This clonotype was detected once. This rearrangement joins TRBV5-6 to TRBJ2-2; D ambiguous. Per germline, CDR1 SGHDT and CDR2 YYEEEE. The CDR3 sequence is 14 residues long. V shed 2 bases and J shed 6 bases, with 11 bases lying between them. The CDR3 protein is CASSLTIPAGELFF. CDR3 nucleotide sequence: TGTGCCAGCAGCTTAACTATACCCGCCGGGGAGCTGTTTTTT.

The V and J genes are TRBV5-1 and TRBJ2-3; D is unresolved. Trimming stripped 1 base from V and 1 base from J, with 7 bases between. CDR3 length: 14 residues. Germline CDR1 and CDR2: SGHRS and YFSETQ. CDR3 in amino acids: CASSLFEGTDTQYF. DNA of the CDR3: TGCGCCAGCAGCTTGTTCGAGGGCACAGATACGCAGTATTTT.

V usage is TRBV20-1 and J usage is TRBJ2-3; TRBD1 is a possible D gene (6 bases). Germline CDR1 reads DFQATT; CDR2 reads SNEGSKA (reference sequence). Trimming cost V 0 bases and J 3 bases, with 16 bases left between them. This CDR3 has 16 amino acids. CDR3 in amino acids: CSARDVWAGETDTQYF. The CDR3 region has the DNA TGCAGTGCTAGAGATGTGTGGGCAGGGGAAACAGATACGCAGTATTTT.

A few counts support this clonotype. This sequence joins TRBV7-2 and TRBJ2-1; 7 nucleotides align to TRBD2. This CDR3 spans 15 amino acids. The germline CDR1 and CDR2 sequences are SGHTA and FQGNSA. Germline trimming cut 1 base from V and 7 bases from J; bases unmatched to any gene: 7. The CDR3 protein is CASSLDQWGGNEQFF. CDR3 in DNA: TGTGCCAGCAGCTTAGATCAGTGGGGGGGGAATGAGCAGTTCTTC.

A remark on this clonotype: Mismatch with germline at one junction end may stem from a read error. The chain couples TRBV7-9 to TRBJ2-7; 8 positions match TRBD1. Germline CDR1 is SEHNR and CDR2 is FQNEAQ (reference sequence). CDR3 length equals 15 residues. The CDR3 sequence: CAGSNPGTGAYEQYF. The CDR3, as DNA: TGTGCCGGCAGCAACCCCGGGACAGGTGCCTACGAGCAGTACTTC.

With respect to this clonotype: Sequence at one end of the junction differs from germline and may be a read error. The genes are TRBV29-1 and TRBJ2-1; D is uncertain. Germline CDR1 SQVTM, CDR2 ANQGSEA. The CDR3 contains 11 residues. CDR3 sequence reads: CSVEDYNEQFF. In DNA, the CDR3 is TGCAGCGTAGAAGATTACAATGAGCAGTTCTTC.

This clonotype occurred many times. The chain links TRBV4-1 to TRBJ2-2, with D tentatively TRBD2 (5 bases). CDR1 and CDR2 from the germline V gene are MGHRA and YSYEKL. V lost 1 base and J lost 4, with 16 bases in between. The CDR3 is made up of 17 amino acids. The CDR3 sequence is CASSQGWGVSSTGELFF. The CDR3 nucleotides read TGCGCCAGCAGCCAAGGCTGGGGAGTTTCGAGCACCGGGGAGCTGTTTTTT.

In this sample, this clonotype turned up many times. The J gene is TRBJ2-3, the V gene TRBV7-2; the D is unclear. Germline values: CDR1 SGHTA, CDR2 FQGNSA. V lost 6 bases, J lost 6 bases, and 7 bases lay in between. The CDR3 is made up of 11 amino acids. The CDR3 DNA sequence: TGTGCCAGCAGAGGAGCCGATACGCAGTATTTT. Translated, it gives CASRGADTQYF. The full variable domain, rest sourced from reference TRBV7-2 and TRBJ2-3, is GAGVSQSPSNKVTEKGKDVELRCDPISGHTALYWYRQSLGQGLEFLIYFQGNSAPDKSGLPSDRFSAERTGGSVSTLTIQRTQQEDSAVYLCASRGADTQYFGPGTRLTVL.

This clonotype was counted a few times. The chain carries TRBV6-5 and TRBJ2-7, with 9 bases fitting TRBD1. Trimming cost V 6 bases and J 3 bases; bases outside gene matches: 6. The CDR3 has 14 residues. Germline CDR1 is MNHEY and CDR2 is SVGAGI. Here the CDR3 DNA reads TGTGCCAGCAGCGGGACAGGGACTTACTACGAGCAGTACTTC. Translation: CASSGTGTYYEQYF.

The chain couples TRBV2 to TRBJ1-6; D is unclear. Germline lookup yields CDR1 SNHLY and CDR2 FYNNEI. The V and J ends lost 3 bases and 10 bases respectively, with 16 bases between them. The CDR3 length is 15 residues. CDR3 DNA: TGTGCCAGCAGTGATCCGGACGGTGCTCGGTCACCCCTCCACTTT. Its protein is CASSDPDGARSPLHF.

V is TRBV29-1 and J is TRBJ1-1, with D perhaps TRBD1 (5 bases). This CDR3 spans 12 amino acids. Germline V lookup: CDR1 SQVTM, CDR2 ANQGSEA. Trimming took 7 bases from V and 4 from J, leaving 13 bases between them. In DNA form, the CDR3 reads TGCAGCGGCCAGGGTGTCGCCACTGAAGCTTTCTTT. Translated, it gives CSGQGVATEAFF. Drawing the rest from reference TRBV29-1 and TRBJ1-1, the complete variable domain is SAVISQKPSRDICQRGTSLTIQCQVDSQVTMMFWYRQQPGQSLTLIATANQGSEATYESGFVIDKFPISRPNLTFSTLTVSNMSPEDSSIYLCSGQGVATEAFFGQGTRLTVV.

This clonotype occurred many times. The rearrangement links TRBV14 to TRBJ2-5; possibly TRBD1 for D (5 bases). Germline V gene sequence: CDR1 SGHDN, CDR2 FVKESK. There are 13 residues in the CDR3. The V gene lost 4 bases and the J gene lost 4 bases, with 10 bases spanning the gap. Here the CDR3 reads CASSPQGIETQYF. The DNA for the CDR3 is TGTGCCAGCAGCCCCCAGGGAATAGAGACCCAGTACTTC.

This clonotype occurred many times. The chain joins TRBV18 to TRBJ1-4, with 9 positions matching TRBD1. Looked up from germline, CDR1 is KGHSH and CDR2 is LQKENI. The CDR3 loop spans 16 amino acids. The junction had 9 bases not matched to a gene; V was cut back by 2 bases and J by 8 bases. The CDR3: CASSPTLTGGSEKLFF. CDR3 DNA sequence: TGTGCCAGCTCACCAACTCTTACAGGGGGCAGCGAAAAACTGTTTTTT.

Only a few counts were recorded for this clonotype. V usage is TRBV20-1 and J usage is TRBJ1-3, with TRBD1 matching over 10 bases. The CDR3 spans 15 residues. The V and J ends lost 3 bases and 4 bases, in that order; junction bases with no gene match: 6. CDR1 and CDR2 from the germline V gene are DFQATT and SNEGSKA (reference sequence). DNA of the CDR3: TGCAGTGCTAGCCCCGGGACAGGGGCAGGAAACACCATATATTTT. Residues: CSASPGTGAGNTIYF.

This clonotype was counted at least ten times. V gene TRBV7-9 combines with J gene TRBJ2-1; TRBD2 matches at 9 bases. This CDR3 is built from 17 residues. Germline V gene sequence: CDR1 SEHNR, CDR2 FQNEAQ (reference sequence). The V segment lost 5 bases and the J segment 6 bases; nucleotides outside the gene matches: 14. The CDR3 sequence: CASSQHATSGFGNEQFF. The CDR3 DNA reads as TGTGCCAGCAGCCAACACGCCACTAGCGGGTTCGGCAATGAGCAGTTCTTC.

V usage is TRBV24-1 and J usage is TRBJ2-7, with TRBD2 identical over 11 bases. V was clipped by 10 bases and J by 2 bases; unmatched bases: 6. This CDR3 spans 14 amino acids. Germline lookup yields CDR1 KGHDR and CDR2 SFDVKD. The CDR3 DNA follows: TGTGCCACAACGACTAGCGGGAAGACCTACGAGCAGTACTTC. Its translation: CATTTSGKTYEQYF.

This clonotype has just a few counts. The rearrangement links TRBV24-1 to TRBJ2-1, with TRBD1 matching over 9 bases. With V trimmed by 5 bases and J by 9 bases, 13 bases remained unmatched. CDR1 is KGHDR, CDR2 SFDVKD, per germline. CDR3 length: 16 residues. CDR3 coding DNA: TGTGCCACCAGTGCCCTAGGGACAGGGAGGGCGAGTGAGCAGTTCTTC. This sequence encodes CATSALGTGRASEQFF.

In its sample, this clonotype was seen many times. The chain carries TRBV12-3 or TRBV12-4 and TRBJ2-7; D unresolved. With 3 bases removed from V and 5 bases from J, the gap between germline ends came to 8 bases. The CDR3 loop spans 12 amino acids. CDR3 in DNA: TGTGCCAGCAGTTTGGGTTATGACGAGCAGTACTTC. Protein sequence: CASSLGYDEQYF.

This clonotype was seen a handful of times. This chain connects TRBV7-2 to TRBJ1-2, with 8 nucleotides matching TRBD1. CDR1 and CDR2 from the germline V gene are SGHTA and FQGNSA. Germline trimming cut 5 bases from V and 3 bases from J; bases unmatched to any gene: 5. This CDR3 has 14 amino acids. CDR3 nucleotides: TGTGCCAGCAGCCTTCTGGGACAGGACTATGGCTACACCTTC. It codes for CASSLLGQDYGYTF.

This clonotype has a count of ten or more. The CDR3 bases are TGTGCCAGCAGCGTCTCCTACGAGCAGTACTTC. Translation: CASSVSYEQYF. The rearrangement joins TRBV2 to TRBJ2-7; D call uncertain. This CDR3 region has 11 residues. The V end was cut by 6 bases, the J end by 0 bases, with 3 bases between. Germline assignment: CDR1 SNHLY and CDR2 FYNNEI.

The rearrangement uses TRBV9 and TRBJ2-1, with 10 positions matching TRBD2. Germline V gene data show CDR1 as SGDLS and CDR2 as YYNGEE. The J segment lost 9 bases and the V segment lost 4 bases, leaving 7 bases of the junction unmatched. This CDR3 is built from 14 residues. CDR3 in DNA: TGTGCCAGCAGCCGAGCGGGGGGGCCCGGTGAGCAGTTCTTC. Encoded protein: CASSRAGGPGEQFF.

For the CDR3, the DNA is TGTGCCAGCAGCCAACAGATCGGGGGGGCGTACGAGCAGTACTTC. It encodes CASSQQIGGAYEQYF. The J gene is TRBJ2-7, the V gene TRBV14, with 8 bases identical to TRBD2. Germline V gene lookup returns CDR1 SGHDN and CDR2 FVKESK. The CDR3 has 15 amino acids. The V segment lost 2 bases and the J segment 4 bases; nucleotides outside the gene matches: 7.

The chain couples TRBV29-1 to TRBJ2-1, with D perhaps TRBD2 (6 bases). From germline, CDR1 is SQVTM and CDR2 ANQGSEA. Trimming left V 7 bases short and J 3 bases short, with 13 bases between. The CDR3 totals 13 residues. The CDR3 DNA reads TGCAGCGGGATAGCGGTAGTCTACAATGAGCAGTTCTTC. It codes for CSGIAVVYNEQFF.

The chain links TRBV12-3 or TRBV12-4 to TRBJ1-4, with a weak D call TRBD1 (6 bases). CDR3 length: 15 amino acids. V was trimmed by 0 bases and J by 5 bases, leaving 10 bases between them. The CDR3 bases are TGTGCCAGCAGTTTAGCCGCGGGGGCGAATGAAAAACTGTTTTTT. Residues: CASSLAAGANEKLFF.

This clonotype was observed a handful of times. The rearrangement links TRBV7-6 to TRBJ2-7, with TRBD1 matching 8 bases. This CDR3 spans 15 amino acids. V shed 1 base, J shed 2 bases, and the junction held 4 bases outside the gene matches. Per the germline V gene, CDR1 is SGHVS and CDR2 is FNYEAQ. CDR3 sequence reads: CASSLGTGNPYEQYF. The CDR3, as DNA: TGTGCCAGCAGCTTAGGGACAGGGAACCCCTACGAGCAGTACTTC.